What follows are 24 T cell receptor beta chains derived from one specimen sequenced in a study of blood T cells in healthy people across ages. Alongside a J-beta primer mix, a sample-barcoded 5' primer served in a second PCR lasting about 7 to 12 cycles. TCRdb reprocessed the 5' RACE reads with MiXCR, giving one entry per CDR3 protein. Among some 890,000 distinct CDR3 sequences listed, almost 30% were seen once. These data also formed part of another study, on T cells of mothers and their children.

Material for sequencing was blood. All receptors come from a woman aged 40 to 50 in good health.

This clonotype has ten or more counts. The rearrangement uses TRBV4-1 and TRBJ1-2; D is unresolved. V was pared by 1 base and J by 4 bases, with 10 bases between. This CDR3 has 14 amino acids. The germline V gene has CDR1 MGHRA and CDR2 YSYEKL. The CDR3 nucleotides read TGCGCCAGCAGCCAAGGGGAGAGATCCTATGGCTACACCTTC. Its translation: CASSQGERSYGYTF.

This clonotype is a singleton in its sample. The chain links TRBV5-4 to TRBJ2-7, with D possibly matching TRBD2 (6 bases). The CDR3 length is 15 residues. Germline loops: CDR1 SGHNT, CDR2 YYREEE (reference sequence). Deletions cut 5 bases from V and 4 bases from J, with 19 bases between. The CDR3 loop reads CASRQRGGAGYEQYF. The CDR3 coding sequence is TGTGCCAGCAGGCAACGGGGCGGGGCAGGGTACGAGCAGTACTTC.

This clonotype was seen at least ten times. The CDR3 nucleotides read TGTGCCAGCAGACAAACTATCAGGGAGGGTGAAGCTTTCTTT. Translating it yields CASRQTIREGEAFF. V and J are TRBV3-1 and TRBJ1-1; D is possibly TRBD1 (5 bases). The germline V gene has CDR1 LGHDT and CDR2 YNNKEL (reference sequence). CDR3 length equals 14 residues. V was cut by 6 bases and J by 7 bases, with 18 bases left in between.

This clonotype was seen many times. The chain joins TRBV13 to TRBJ2-7; unclear D gene. V was pared by 5 bases and J by 2 bases, with 13 bases between. The CDR3 runs 14 residues. Germline assignment: CDR1 PRHDT and CDR2 FYEKMQ (reference sequence). In DNA form, the CDR3 reads TGTGCCAGCAGCCATCCGGGCGGACCCTACGAGCAGTACTTC. It is translated as CASSHPGGPYEQYF.

The chain recombines TRBV27 with TRBJ2-1; 10 bases fit TRBD2. V dropped 3 bases and J dropped 8; count of bases not matched to a gene: 10. Germline V lookup: CDR1 MNHEY, CDR2 SMNVEV (reference sequence). The CDR3 runs to 16 residues. The CDR3 spells CASSLDSGGAVDEQFF. The CDR3 nucleotides read TGTGCCAGCAGTTTGGACAGCGGGGGGGCTGTTGATGAGCAGTTCTTC.

The V gene is TRBV2, the J gene TRBJ2-3; D is undetermined. From germline, CDR1 is SNHLY and CDR2 FYNNEI. There are 12 residues in the CDR3. Trimming stripped 6 bases from V and 6 bases from J, with 10 bases between. The CDR3 is CASSALEDTQYF. DNA of the CDR3: TGTGCCAGCAGCGCCCTGGAGGATACGCAGTATTTT.

This clonotype turned up a few times. J is TRBJ2-7 and V is TRBV5-1, with D tentatively TRBD2 (6 bases). The CDR3 has 15 amino acids. Germline V lookup: CDR1 SGHRS, CDR2 YFSETQ. V was cut by 7 bases and J by 0 bases, with 17 bases left in between. The CDR3 DNA is TGCGCCAGCGGGCCGGCAGCGACTAGCTCCTACGAGCAGTACTTC. This gives the protein CASGPAATSSYEQYF.

This sequence joins TRBV20-1 and TRBJ2-5; D gene ambiguous. The CDR3 has 15 residues. V was cut by 0 bases and J by 4 bases, with 15 bases left in between. Per germline, CDR1 DFQATT and CDR2 SNEGSKA (reference sequence). The CDR3 loop is CSARDGGSAAETQYF. Written as DNA, the CDR3 is TGCAGTGCTAGAGATGGTGGTTCCGCGGCAGAGACCCAGTACTTC.

The chain recombines TRBV4-3 with TRBJ2-2; 10 bases are a match to TRBD2. CDR3 length equals 17 residues. From germline, CDR1 is LGHNA and CDR2 YSLEER. With 2 bases clipped from V and 4 bases from J, the junction kept 7 bases outside the gene matches. The CDR3 DNA is TGCGCCAGCAGCCAATCACCCAGCGGGGGGGCCACCGGGGAGCTGTTTTTT. Translating gives CASSQSPSGGATGELFF.

This clonotype appeared a single time. The junction departs from germline at one end; a sequencing error may be responsible. V is TRBV5-6 and J is TRBJ1-2; the match to TRBD1 covers 9 bases. This CDR3 comprises 14 residues. Per germline, CDR1 SGHDT and CDR2 YYEEEE. CDR3 coding DNA: TGTGCCAGCAGCCCGGACAGGGGAAACTATGGCCACACCTTC. This sequence encodes CASSPDRGNYGHTF.

This clonotype came up many times. The chain uses TRBV28 and TRBJ2-7; weak D call: TRBD1 (6 bases). Germline V lookup: CDR1 MDHEN, CDR2 SYDVKM. Deletions cut 8 bases from V and 4 bases from J, with 15 bases between. This CDR3 region has 13 residues. CDR3 sequence (DNA): TGTGCCAGCGGGACAAGCCCCCTTTACGAGCAGTACTTC. It specifies CASGTSPLYEQYF.

This clonotype was seen many times. The chain carries TRBV7-2 and TRBJ2-5, with 10 bases that match TRBD1. The germline gives CDR1 SGHTA, CDR2 FQGNSA. With V trimmed by 5 bases and J by 3 bases, 3 bases remained unmatched. The CDR3 consists of 14 residues. The CDR3 loop is CASSTGQGKETQYF. In DNA, the CDR3 is TGTGCCAGCAGCACGGGACAGGGGAAAGAGACCCAGTACTTC.

The CDR3 spells CASSMGPENTGELFF. The CDR3 DNA sequence: TGCGCCAGCAGCATGGGACCCGAGAACACCGGGGAGCTGTTTTTT. The V and J genes are TRBV5-1 and TRBJ2-2; tentatively, D is TRBD1 or TRBD2 (5 bases each). Germline CDR1 and CDR2: SGHRS and YFSETQ. This CDR3 has 15 residues. V was clipped by 4 bases and J by 1 base, with 11 bases between them.

This clonotype was counted only a few times. The chain combines TRBV9 with TRBJ2-2; no clear D. The germline V and J ends were trimmed by 0 bases and 4 bases, with 10 bases remaining between them. Germline V gives CDR1 SGDLS, CDR2 YYNGEE. The CDR3 length is 15 residues. The DNA for the CDR3 is TGTGCCAGCAGCGTAGGCTCGTCCTTCACCGGGGAGCTGTTTTTT. Translated: CASSVGSSFTGELFF.

This chain uses TRBV28 with TRBJ2-3; TRBD1 matches 9 bases. Germline-derived CDR1 and CDR2 are MDHEN and SYDVKM. The CDR3 contains 12 residues. Trimming cost V 8 bases and J 7 bases; bases outside gene matches: 4. The DNA of the CDR3 is TGTGCCAGCCGGGACAGGGTTTATACGCAGTATTTT. Translation gives CASRDRVYTQYF. The variable domain in full, completed from reference TRBV28 and TRBJ2-3, reads DVKVTQSSRYLVKRTGEKVFLECVQDMDHENMFWYRQDPGLGLRLIYFSYDVKMKEKGDIPEGYSVSREKKERFSLILESASTNQTSMYLCASRDRVYTQYFGPGTRLTVL.

The genes are TRBV29-1 and TRBJ2-3; 11 bases line up with TRBD2. The V gene's germline CDR1 is SQVTM and CDR2 ANQGSEA. CDR3 length: 13 amino acids. With V trimmed by 7 bases and J by 6 bases, 6 bases remained unmatched. The CDR3 protein is CSAIAGGPDTQYF. The CDR3 DNA is TGCAGCGCTATAGCGGGGGGGCCGGATACGCAGTATTTT.

This sequence joins TRBV4-2 and TRBJ1-1; D remains ambiguous. V was shortened by 0 bases and J by 5 bases, with 13 bases between the two germline ends. Germline CDR1 LGHNA, CDR2 YNFKEQ. This CDR3 spans 15 amino acids. The CDR3 reads CASSQDIPGSTEAFF. CDR3 sequence (DNA): TGTGCCAGCAGCCAAGATATCCCCGGGTCTACTGAAGCTTTCTTT.

This clonotype was seen just once. The chain uses TRBV2 and TRBJ1-1; 8 bases align to TRBD1. Per germline, CDR1 SNHLY and CDR2 FYNNEI. CDR3 length: 14 amino acids. V was clipped by 6 bases and J by 4 bases; unmatched bases: 7. CDR3 coding DNA: TGTGCCAGCAGGAAACAGGGGGTTAGCACTGAAGCTTTCTTT. Translation: CASRKQGVSTEAFF.

Only a few counts were recorded for this clonotype. One end of the junction is discordant with germline, which a read error may explain. V usage is TRBV5-4 and J usage is TRBJ1-1, with D tentatively TRBD1 (6 bases). The CDR3 loop spans 16 amino acids. Germline-derived CDR1 and CDR2 are SGHNT and YYREEE (reference sequence). The CDR3 region has the DNA TGTGCCAGCACCTTGGCGGGGAACAGGGCGAACACTGAAGCTTTCTTT. It yields the protein CASTLAGNRANTEAFF.

J is TRBJ1-5 and V is TRBV12-3 or TRBV12-4; unclear D gene. V lost 0 bases and J lost 3, with 18 bases in between. The CDR3 consists of 18 residues. The CDR3 DNA is TGTGCCAGCAGTTTAGCGGGAGGCTACGGGCAGTCCAATCAGCCCCAGCATTTT. This encodes CASSLAGGYGQSNQPQHF.

The chain links TRBV7-2 to TRBJ1-1, with D perhaps matching TRBD1 (6 bases). The CDR3 length is 14 residues. Trimming pared 5 bases from V and 1 base from J, leaving 11 bases between. Germline V gene sequence: CDR1 SGHTA, CDR2 FQGNSA. The CDR3: CASSRNRENTEAFF. In DNA form, the CDR3 reads TGTGCCAGCAGCCGCAACAGGGAGAACACTGAAGCTTTCTTT.

V is TRBV5-5 and J is TRBJ1-2; 11 bases match TRBD1. Unmatched junction bases numbered 12, after V lost 5 bases and J lost 6 bases. The CDR3 sequence is 16 residues long. Germline-derived CDR1 and CDR2 are SGHKS and YYEKEE (reference sequence). CDR3 sequence (DNA): TGTGCCAGCAGTAATGCCCGGACAGGGGGCAGAGATGGCTACACCTTC. This encodes CASSNARTGGRDGYTF.

Of note for this clonotype: At one of its ends the junction is not consistent with the germline gene, which may arise from a read error. The chain couples TRBV7-2 to TRBJ2-7; D is undetermined. Germline V CDR1 and CDR2: SGHTA, FQGNSA. The CDR3 has 13 amino acids. CDR3 protein: CASSLSRVYGQYF. Here the CDR3 DNA reads TGTGCCAGCAGCTTATCCAGAGTCTACGGGCAGTACTTC.

Here the CDR3 reads CASRTLAPGPSTDTQYF. In DNA, the CDR3 is TGTGCCAGCAGAACCCTAGCGCCCGGGCCTAGCACAGATACGCAGTATTTT. J is TRBJ2-3 and V is TRBV4-2, with D possibly TRBD2 on 6 matching bases. Deletions cut 6 bases from V and 0 bases from J, with 19 bases between. The CDR3 contains 17 residues. Germline CDR1 reads LGHNA; CDR2 reads YNFKEQ.